The rows below give T cell receptor beta chains drawn from one sample of a study of cytomegalovirus exposure and HLA in healthy donors. Generated by immunoSEQ multiplex PCR, the TCRdb table keeps only in-frame clones and is missing some. The sample contains about 180,000 clones, 80% to 85% of which appear only once. Material: PBMCs. These receptors all stem from a woman aged 25 to 39 in good health and CMV-seronegative. Each CDR3 is given with its conserved first and last residue. D genes are given only for firm matches. Expanded clones are given a class, and other clones once, few, many or no size at all.

V gene,J gene,clone size,D gene,CDR3 DNA,CDR3 protein
TRBV11-2,TRBJ2-2,few,-,TGTGCCAGCCTATCCGGAGGGCATAGAACCGGGGAGCTGTTTTTT,CASLSGGHRTGELFF
TRBV14,TRBJ2-2,-,TRBD2,TGTGCCACCCGAGCAACTCTAGCGGGAGGCCCGAACACCGGGGAGCTGTTTTTT,CATRATLAGGPNTGELFF
TRBV4-2,TRBJ2-7,-,TRBD1,TGTGCCAGCAGCCTCCGGACAGGGGGCAACGAGCAGTACTTC,CASSLRTGGNEQYF
TRBV4-2,TRBJ2-5,-,TRBD2,TGTGCCAGCAGCCCATTAGCGGGGGGGCCGGGGACCCAGTACTTC,CASSPLAGGPGTQYF
TRBV7-9,TRBJ2-7,-,TRBD1,TGTGCCAGCAGCCCGATGCGAGGCCGGACAGGGGTCTACGAGCAGTACTTC,CASSPMRGRTGVYEQYF
TRBV19,TRBJ1-1,-,-,TGTGCCAGTAGCTTAATTACCAGCACTGAAGCTTTCTTT,CASSLITSTEAFF
TRBV19,TRBJ1-1,few,-,TGTGCCAGTAGTCAGGGGTTTAACACTGAAGCTTTCTTT,CASSQGFNTEAFF
TRBV2,TRBJ2-5,-,TRBD2,TGTGCCAGCAGGCTTAATTGGGGGGGGGAGACCCAGTACTTC,CASRLNWGGETQYF
TRBV10-3,TRBJ1-1,-,-,TGTGCCATCAGTGATTATGGGATGCAGGGAATCGTGTACACTGAAGCTTTCTTT,CAISDYGMQGIVYTEAFF
TRBV19,TRBJ1-5,-,-,TGTGCCAGTAGCTATTCGACAGGTAGCAATCAGCCCCAGCATTTT,CASSYSTGSNQPQHF
TRBV7-9,TRBJ2-7,-,-,TGTGCCAGCAGCTTGGGGGGGGCCGGCGAGCAGTACTTC,CASSLGGAGEQYF
TRBV27,TRBJ2-7,-,TRBD2,TGTGCCAGCAGTTTATTAGGCTCGGCTAGCGGGGCTTACGAGCAGTACTTC,CASSLLGSASGAYEQYF
TRBV4-1,TRBJ2-7,-,TRBD1,TGCGCCAGCAGCCACAGGCAATTGACAGGGATCGGGTACGAGCAGTACTTC,CASSHRQLTGIGYEQYF
TRBV11-3,TRBJ2-7,-,TRBD2,TGTGCCAGCAGCCCCTTAGGACTAGCGGGAGAATTCGAGCAGTACTTC,CASSPLGLAGEFEQYF
TRBV5-1,TRBJ2-2,-,TRBD2,TGCGCCAGCAGCTTGGATAGCGGGCGAAACACCGGGGAGCTGTTTTTT,CASSLDSGRNTGELFF
TRBV5-4,TRBJ2-1,-,-,TGTGCCAGCAGCATCCTAGGGGCCGAGGGGGTCGGTCAGTTCTTC,CASSILGAEGVGQFF
TRBV16,TRBJ2-3,-,TRBD1,TGTGCCAGCAGCCAATGGACAGGGGGTATCTCCACAGATACGCAGTATTTT,CASSQWTGGISTDTQYF
TRBV30,TRBJ2-3,few,TRBD2,TGTGCCTGGAGTGTATTACGGACTAGCGGGTCTGTTAGCACAGATACGCAGTATTTT,CAWSVLRTSGSVSTDTQYF
TRBV2,TRBJ1-5,-,-,TGTGCCAGCAGTGAAGTCAGGGGCCCTCGGTTTCCACAGCATTTT,CASSEVRGPRFPQHF
TRBV15,TRBJ1-2,-,-,TGTGCCACCAGCAGAGAGGTAGGCAGGGGCGGCTATGGCTACACCTTC,CATSREVGRGGYGYTF
TRBV9,TRBJ2-3,few,TRBD1,TGTGCCAGCAGCCCCCCCGGAGGGTTTGACAGGGGTGGGGCAGATACGCAGTATTTT,CASSPPGGFDRGGADTQYF
TRBV2,TRBJ2-3,-,TRBD2,TGTGCCGGCCGACCTGGACTAGCGGGAGGACACTACACAGATACGCAGTATTTT,CAGRPGLAGGHYTDTQYF
TRBV6-4,TRBJ2-3,-,TRBD2,TGTGCCAGCAGTGAGACTAGCGGCACAGATACGCAGTATTTT,CASSETSGTDTQYF
TRBV5-4,TRBJ2-1,-,-,TGTGCCAGCAGCTTGGGCAGGACATTTTACAATGAGCAGTTCTTC,CASSLGRTFYNEQFF
TRBV5-1,TRBJ2-7,-,TRBD2,TGCGCCAGCAGATGGTTAGCGGGGGGGCTCTACGAGCAGTACTTC,CASRWLAGGLYEQYF
TRBV6-1,TRBJ1-3,-,-,TGTGCCAGCAGTGATTCCGGGGGAAACACCATATATTTT,CASSDSGGNTIYF
TRBV7-2,TRBJ1-6,-,TRBD1,TGTGCCAGCAGCGACAATGACAGGGGGCTCTACTATAATTCACCCCTCCACTTT,CASSDNDRGLYYNSPLHF
TRBV6-1,TRBJ1-1,few,-,TGTGCCAGCAGCCAAGAGGGGGGGATGAACACTGAAGCTTTCTTT,CASSQEGGMNTEAFF
TRBV6-4,TRBJ2-3,-,-,TGTGCCAGCAGTTCCCAGAGCGGGACAGATACGCAGTATTTT,CASSSQSGTDTQYF
TRBV6-6,TRBJ2-5,once,-,TGTGCCAGCAGTTACTCGGAGCTGGGGACCCAGTACTTC,CASSYSELGTQYF
TRBV29-1,TRBJ2-5,-,-,TGCAGCGTTGAATCCCGGAGAGAGACCCAGTACTTC,CSVESRRETQYF
TRBV27,TRBJ1-5,-,-,TGTGCCAGCAGGGGCAAGGGGAGCAATCAGCCCCAGCATTTT,CASRGKGSNQPQHF
TRBV28,TRBJ1-5,-,-,TGTGCCAGCAGTATCGGACAGTTGTATAGCAATCAGCCCCAGCATTTT,CASSIGQLYSNQPQHF
TRBV6-6,TRBJ1-3,-,-,TGTGCCAGCAGTCCACGGGAATTCTCTGGAAACACCATATATTTT,CASSPREFSGNTIYF
TRBV9,TRBJ1-2,-,TRBD1,TGTGCCAGCAGCGAGGGACAGGAGGTCTATGGCTACACCTTC,CASSEGQEVYGYTF
TRBV10-3,TRBJ1-4,-,TRBD1,TGTGCCATCAGTGAGGGGGACAGGGGGGAAAAACTGTTTTTT,CAISEGDRGEKLFF
TRBV28,TRBJ2-1,-,TRBD2,TGTGCCAGCAGTTCCGGGACTACATACTACAATGAGCAGTTCTTC,CASSSGTTYYNEQFF
TRBV7-2,TRBJ2-7,once,-,TGTGCCAGCAGCCTCTCCTCCTACGAGCAGTACTTC,CASSLSSYEQYF
TRBV5-6,TRBJ1-1,-,TRBD1,TGTGCCAGCAGCGGGCAGGGGGTGGGTAGGTCTTTCTTT,CASSGQGVGRSFF
TRBV5-1,TRBJ1-3,-,TRBD1,TGCGCCAGCAGTCGGACAGGAGACTCTGGAAACACCATATATTTT,CASSRTGDSGNTIYF
TRBV6-1,TRBJ1-2,few,TRBD1,TGTGCCAGCAGTGAACAGGGGGCATTTAACTATGGCTACACCTTC,CASSEQGAFNYGYTF
TRBV2,TRBJ1-1,-,-,TGTGCCAGCAGTGGGAGCCACCAAGTTGGGAACACTGAAGCTTTCTTT,CASSGSHQVGNTEAFF
TRBV5-1,TRBJ2-1,-,-,TGCGCCAGCAGCTTGGCCAGGGGATCGAACAATGAGCAGTTCTTC,CASSLARGSNNEQFF
TRBV10-3,TRBJ2-7,-,TRBD1,TGTGCCATCAGTGATCAACGGGACAGGGGCTACGAGCAGTACTTC,CAISDQRDRGYEQYF
TRBV7-2,TRBJ2-3,-,TRBD2,TGTGCCAGCAGCGTAGACCTAGCGGGAGGGACAGATACGCAGTATTTT,CASSVDLAGGTDTQYF
TRBV4-3,TRBJ2-1,-,-,TGCGCCAGCAGCCAAGTCTCTCCGTACAATGAGCAGTTCTTC,CASSQVSPYNEQFF
TRBV5-5,TRBJ1-4,-,-,TGTGCCAGCAGCTTGGAGGGGATAGAACTGTTTTTT,CASSLEGIELFF
TRBV27,TRBJ1-1,-,-,TGTGCCAGCAGTTTACTTGTTACTAACACTGAAGCTTTCTTT,CASSLLVTNTEAFF
TRBV19,TRBJ2-1,few,-,TGTGCCAGTAGTAAAAGCGGTCCCCTCTACAATGAGCAGTTCTTC,CASSKSGPLYNEQFF
TRBV9,TRBJ1-5,-,-,TGTGCCAGCAGCGTGGGGGGGGTTGTAGGGCCCCAGCATTTT,CASSVGGVVGPQHF
TRBV6-4,TRBJ2-7,-,TRBD2,TGTGCCAGTTTTCTTCCACGGGGACTAAGCTCCTACGAGCAGTACTTC,CASFLPRGLSSYEQYF
TRBV6-5,TRBJ1-3,-,-,TGTGCCAGCAGGCGTTCAGGGGCCTCTGGAAACACCATATATTTT,CASRRSGASGNTIYF
TRBV28,TRBJ1-3,-,-,TGTGCCAGCAGTTTATCCCCCCTAAACACCATATATTTT,CASSLSPLNTIYF
TRBV4-3,TRBJ2-7,-,TRBD2,TGCGCCAGCAGCCAAGAGTCGGGAGGGCCGGACGAGCAGTACTTC,CASSQESGGPDEQYF
TRBV5-6,TRBJ2-7,few,TRBD2,TGTGCCAGCAGCTTGCAACTAGCGGGGTCCGAGCAGTACTTC,CASSLQLAGSEQYF